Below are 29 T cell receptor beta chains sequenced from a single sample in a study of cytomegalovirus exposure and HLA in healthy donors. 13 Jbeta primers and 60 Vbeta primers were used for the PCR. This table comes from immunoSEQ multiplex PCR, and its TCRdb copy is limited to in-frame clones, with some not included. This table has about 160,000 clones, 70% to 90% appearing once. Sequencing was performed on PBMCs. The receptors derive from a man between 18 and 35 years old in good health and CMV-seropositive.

In nucleotides, the CDR3 is TGTGCCAGCAGTGAACGACAGGGTAATACCTTC. Protein: CASSERQGNTF. This chain joins TRBV2 and TRBJ1-2, with 7 bases aligning to TRBD1. This CDR3 spans 11 amino acids. The V gene end was trimmed by 2 bases and the J gene end by 14 bases; junction bases not matched to a gene: 5. Germline V lookup: CDR1 SNHLY, CDR2 FYNNEI.

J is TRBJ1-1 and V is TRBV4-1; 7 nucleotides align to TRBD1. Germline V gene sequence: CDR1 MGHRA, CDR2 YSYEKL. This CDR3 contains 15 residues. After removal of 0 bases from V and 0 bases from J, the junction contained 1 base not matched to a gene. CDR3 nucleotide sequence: TGCGCCAGCAGCCAAGATGGGACAGTGAACACTGAAGCTTTCTTT. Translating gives CASSQDGTVNTEAFF.

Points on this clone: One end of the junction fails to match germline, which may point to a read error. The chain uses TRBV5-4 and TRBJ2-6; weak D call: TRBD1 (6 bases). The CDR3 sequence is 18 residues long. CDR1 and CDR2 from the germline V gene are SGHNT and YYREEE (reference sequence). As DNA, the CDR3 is TGTGCCAGCAGCTTGGGACAGGCCGTTGGCTCTGGGGCCAACGGCCTGACTTTC. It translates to CASSLGQAVGSGANGLTF.

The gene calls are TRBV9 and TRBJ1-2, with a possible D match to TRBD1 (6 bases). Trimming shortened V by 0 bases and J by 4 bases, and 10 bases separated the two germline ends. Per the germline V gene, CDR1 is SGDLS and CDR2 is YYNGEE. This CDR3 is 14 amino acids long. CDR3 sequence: CASSVGGTSYGYTF. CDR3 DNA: TGTGCCAGCAGCGTAGGTGGGACATCCTATGGCTACACCTTC.

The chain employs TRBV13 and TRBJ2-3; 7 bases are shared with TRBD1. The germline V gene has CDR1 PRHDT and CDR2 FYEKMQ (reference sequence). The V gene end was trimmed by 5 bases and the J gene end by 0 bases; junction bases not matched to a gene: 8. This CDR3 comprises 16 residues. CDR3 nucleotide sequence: TGTGCCAGCAGCGTAACGACAGGGATTAGCACAGATACGCAGTATTTT. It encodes CASSVTTGISTDTQYF.

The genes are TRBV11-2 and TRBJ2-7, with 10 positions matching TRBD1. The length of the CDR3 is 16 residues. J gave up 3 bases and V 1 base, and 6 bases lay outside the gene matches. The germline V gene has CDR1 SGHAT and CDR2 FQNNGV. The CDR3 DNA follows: TGTGCCAGCAGCTTAGGCCGGGGGACAGGGGACTACGAGCAGTACTTC. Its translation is CASSLGRGTGDYEQYF.

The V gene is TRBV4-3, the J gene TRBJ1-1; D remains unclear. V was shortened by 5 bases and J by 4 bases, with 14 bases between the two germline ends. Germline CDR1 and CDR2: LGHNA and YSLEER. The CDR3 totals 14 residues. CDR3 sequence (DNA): TGCGCCAGCAGCGAATGGAGGGCGGGCACTGAAGCTTTCTTT. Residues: CASSEWRAGTEAFF.

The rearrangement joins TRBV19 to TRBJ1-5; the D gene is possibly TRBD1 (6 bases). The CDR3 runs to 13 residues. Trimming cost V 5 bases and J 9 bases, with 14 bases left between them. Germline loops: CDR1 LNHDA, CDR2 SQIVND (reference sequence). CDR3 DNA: TGTGCCAGTAGTGGAGCAGGGGATATGCCCCAGCATTTT. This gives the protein CASSGAGDMPQHF.

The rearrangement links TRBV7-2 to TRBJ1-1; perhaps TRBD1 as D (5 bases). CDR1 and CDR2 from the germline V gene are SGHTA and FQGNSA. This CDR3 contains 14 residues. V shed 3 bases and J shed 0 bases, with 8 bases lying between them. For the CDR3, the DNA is TGTGCCAGCAGCTTCCAGGGAATGAACACTGAAGCTTTCTTT. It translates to CASSFQGMNTEAFF.

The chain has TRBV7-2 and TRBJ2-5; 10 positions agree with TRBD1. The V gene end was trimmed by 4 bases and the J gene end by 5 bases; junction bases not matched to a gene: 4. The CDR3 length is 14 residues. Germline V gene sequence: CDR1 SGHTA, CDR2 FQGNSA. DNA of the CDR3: TGTGCCAGCAGCTGGGACAGGGGCAAGGAGACCCAGTACTTC. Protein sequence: CASSWDRGKETQYF.

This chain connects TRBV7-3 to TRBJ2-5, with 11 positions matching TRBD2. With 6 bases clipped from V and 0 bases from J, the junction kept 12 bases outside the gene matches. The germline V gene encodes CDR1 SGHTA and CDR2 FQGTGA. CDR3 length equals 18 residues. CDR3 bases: TGTGCCAGCAGTCATGGGGACACGGGACTAGCGGACCAAGAGACCCAGTACTTC. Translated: CASSHGDTGLADQETQYF.

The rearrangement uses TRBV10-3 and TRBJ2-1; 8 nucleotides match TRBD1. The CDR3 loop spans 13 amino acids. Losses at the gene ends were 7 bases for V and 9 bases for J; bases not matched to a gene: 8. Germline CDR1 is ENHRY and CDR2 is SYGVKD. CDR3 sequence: CAIKNRGSTEQFF. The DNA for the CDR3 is TGTGCCATCAAGAACAGGGGGTCGACTGAGCAGTTCTTC.

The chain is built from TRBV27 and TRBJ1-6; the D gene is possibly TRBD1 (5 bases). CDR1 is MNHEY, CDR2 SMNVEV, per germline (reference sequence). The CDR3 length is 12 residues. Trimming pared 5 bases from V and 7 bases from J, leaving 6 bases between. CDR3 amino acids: CASSGGNSPLHF. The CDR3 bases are TGTGCCAGCAGTGGGGGGAATTCACCCCTCCACTTT.

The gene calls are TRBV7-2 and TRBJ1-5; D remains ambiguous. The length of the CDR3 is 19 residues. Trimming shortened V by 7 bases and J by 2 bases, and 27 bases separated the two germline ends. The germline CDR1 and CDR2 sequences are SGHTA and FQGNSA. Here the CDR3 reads CASTYKVGFAVGGNQPQHF. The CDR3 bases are TGTGCCAGCACCTATAAGGTTGGGTTTGCGGTAGGTGGCAATCAGCCCCAGCATTTT.

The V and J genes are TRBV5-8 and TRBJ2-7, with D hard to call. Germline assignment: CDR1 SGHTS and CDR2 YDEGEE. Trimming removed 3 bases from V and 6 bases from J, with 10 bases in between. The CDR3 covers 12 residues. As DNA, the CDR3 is TGTGCCAGCAGCTCATTGCGTGGCGAGCAGTACTTC. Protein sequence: CASSSLRGEQYF.

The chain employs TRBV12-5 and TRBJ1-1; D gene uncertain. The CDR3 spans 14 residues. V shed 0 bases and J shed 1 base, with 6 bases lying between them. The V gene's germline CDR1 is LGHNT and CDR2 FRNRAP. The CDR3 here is CASGLVPGNTEAFF. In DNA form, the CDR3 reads TGTGCTAGTGGTTTGGTACCGGGGAACACTGAAGCTTTCTTT.

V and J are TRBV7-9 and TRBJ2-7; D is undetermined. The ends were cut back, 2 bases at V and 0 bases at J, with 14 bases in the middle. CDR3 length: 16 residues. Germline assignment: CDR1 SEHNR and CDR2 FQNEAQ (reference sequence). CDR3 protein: CASSLNLEAPSYEQYF. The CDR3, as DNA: TGTGCCAGCAGCTTAAATTTAGAGGCTCCCTCCTACGAGCAGTACTTC.

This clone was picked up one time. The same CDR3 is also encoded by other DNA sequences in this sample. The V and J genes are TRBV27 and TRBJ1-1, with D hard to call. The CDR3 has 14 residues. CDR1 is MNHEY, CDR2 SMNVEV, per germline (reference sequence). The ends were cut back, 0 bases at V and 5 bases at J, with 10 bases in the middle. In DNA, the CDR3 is TGTGCCAGCAGTTTATCGGGAGGGAAAACTGAAGCTTTCTTT. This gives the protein CASSLSGGKTEAFF.

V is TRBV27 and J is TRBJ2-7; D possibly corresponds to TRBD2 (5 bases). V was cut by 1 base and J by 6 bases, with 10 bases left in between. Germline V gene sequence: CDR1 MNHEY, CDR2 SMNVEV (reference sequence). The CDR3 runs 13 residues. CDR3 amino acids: CASSLYPRGEQYF. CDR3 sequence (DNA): TGTGCCAGCAGTTTATACCCTCGGGGCGAGCAGTACTTC.

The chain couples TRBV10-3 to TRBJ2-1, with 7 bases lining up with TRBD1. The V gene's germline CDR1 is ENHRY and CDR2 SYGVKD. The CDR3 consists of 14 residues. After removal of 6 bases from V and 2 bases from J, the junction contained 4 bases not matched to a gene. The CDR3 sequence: CAISGQAAYNEQFF. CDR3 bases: TGTGCCATCAGCGGACAGGCGGCCTACAATGAGCAGTTCTTC.

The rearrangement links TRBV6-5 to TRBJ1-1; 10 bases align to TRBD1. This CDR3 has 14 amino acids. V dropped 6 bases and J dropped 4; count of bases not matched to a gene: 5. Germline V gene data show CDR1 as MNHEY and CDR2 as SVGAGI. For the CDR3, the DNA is TGTGCCAGCAGAGGGACAGGGGTGGGCACTGAAGCTTTCTTT. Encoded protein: CASRGTGVGTEAFF.

This CDR3 is CASSADSNQPQHF. The CDR3 DNA is TGTGCCAGTAGTGCAGATAGCAATCAGCCCCAGCATTTT. V usage is TRBV19 and J usage is TRBJ1-5, with no clear D. Germline V gene lookup returns CDR1 LNHDA and CDR2 SQIVND (reference sequence). CDR3 length equals 13 residues. The V and J ends lost 5 bases and 0 bases respectively, with 5 bases between them.

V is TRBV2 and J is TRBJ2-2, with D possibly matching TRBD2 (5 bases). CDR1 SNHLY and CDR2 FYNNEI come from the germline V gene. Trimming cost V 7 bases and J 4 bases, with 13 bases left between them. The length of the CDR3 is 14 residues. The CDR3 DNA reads TGTGCCAGCAAGGATGGCGAGGGCACCGGGGAGCTGTTTTTT. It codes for CASKDGEGTGELFF. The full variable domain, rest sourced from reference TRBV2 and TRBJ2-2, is EPEVTQTPSHQVTQMGQEVILRCVPISNHLYFYWYRQILGQKVEFLVSFYNNEISEKSEIFDDQFSVERPDGSNFTLKIRSTKLEDSAMYFCASKDGEGTGELFFGEGSRLTVL.

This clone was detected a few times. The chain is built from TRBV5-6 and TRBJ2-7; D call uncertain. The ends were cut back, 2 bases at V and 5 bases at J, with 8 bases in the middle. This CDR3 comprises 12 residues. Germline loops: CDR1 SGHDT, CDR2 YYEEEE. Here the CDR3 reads CASSFLSNEQYF. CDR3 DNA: TGTGCCAGCAGCTTTTTAAGCAACGAGCAGTACTTC.

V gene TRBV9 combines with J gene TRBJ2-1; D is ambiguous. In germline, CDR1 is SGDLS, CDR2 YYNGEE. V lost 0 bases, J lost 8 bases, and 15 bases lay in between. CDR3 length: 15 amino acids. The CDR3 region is CASSVDFGVGDEQFF. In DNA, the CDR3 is TGTGCCAGCAGCGTAGATTTTGGCGTGGGCGATGAGCAGTTCTTC.

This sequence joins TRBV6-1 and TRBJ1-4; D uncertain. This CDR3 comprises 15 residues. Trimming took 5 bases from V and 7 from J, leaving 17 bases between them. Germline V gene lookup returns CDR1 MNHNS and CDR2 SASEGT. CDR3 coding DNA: TGTGCCAGCAGTCCCTTGTGGGAGGAGGGTGAAAAACTGTTTTTT. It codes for CASSPLWEEGEKLFF.

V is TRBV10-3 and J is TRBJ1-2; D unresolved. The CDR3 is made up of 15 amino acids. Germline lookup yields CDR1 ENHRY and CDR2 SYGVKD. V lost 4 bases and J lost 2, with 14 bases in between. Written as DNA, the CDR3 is TGTGCCATCAGTGCATACGAGGAGGTGAACTATGGCTACACCTTC. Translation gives CAISAYEEVNYGYTF.

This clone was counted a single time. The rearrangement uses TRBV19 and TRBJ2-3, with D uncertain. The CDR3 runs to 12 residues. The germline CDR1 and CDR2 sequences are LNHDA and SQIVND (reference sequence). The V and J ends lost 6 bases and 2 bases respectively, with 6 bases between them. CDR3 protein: CASSGPTDTQYF. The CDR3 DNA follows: TGTGCCAGTAGCGGTCCCACAGATACGCAGTATTTT.

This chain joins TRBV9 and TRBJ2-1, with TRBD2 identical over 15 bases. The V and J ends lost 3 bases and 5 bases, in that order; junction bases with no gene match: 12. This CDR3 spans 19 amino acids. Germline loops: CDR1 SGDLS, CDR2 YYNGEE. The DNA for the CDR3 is TGTGCCAGCAGCGCCCCGGGGGGACTAGCGGGGGGCCTTAACAATGAGCAGTTCTTC. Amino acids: CASSAPGGLAGGLNNEQFF.